This TCR beta chain was sequenced during a study of T-cell memory formation after mild COVID-19. For this clonotype: Its antigen is still unknown.

Study outcomes and limitations: Some SARS-CoV-2-responding clones were already detected in memory before infection. SARS-CoV-2 specificity was not confirmed for second-wave clones peaking on day 37. Contracting clones localized mainly to CM and EM when CD4+ and mainly to EMRA when CD8+.

CDR3 length: 15 residues. Germline CDR1 is SGHRS and CDR2 is YFSETQ. With 2 bases removed from V and 4 bases from J, the gap between germline ends came to 15 bases. UMIs and sample barcodes were carried by the TCR alpha and TCR beta cDNA libraries that 5'RACE produced using constant-segment primers. MiXCR, run by TCRdb on the 5' RACE reads, gives a single entry per CDR3 protein. The sample lists around 300,000 distinct CDR3 sequences; 13% were seen once. The sample was PBMCs or a T cell subset sorted from them (not recorded which). The V and J genes are TRBV5-1 and TRBJ1-2; possible D gene TRBD1, 6 bases. The clonotype originates from a man in his late teens or twenties who had mild COVID-19 (a few samples of this study predate the infection). Cell type and time point are not known. CDR3 DNA sequence: TGCGCCAGCAGCTTATTGACAGGACAGCCCTATGGCTACACCTTC. It yields the protein CASSLLTGQPYGYTF. The variable domain in full, with the rest retrieved from reference TRBV5-1 and TRBJ1-2, is KAGVTQTPRYLIKTRGQQVTLSCSPISGHRSVSWYQQTPGQGLQFLFEYFSETQRNKGNFPGRFSGRQFSNSRSEMNVSTLELGDSALYLCASSLLTGQPYGYTFGSGTRLTVV.